The TCR beta chain described here comes from a study of persistence of HIV-infected CD4 T cells. Across the whole study: Two participants gave one leukapheresis sample; others gave up to roughly 180 mL blood repeatedly. Broader study findings: Degenerate expanded CDR3beta sequences were enriched among CMV- and Gag-responding cells.

The CDR3 covers 17 residues. Looked up from germline, CDR1 is SGHNT and CDR2 is YYREEE (reference sequence). V was pared by 6 bases and J by 0 bases, with 18 bases between. Nonspecific anti-CD3/anti-CD28 bead stimulation represents the broad CD4+ T cell repertoire. Sorting selected CD4+ T cells upregulating both CD40 ligand and CD69. PBMCs were depleted of CD8+ T cells before stimulation. Sequencing used immunoSEQ version 4 in survey mode. Each sample used up to about 1 ug genomic DNA diluted to approximately 9 ng/uL. Assay used: immunoSEQ multiplex PCR; TCRdb lists only in-frame clones, some missing. Here the sample spans 35,000 to 55,000 clones, more than 85% being singletons. As regards this clone: Its antigen is undetermined.

The chain recombines TRBV5-4 with TRBJ2-2; D is perhaps TRBD1 or TRBD2 (5 bases each). Source: CD4+ T cells sorted from PBMCs after approximately 19-hour stimulation, taken from a patient who received antiretroviral therapy. The TCR sequence derives from an adult man with HIV who was CMV-seropositive. In DNA form, the CDR3 reads TGTGCCAGCAACGGGGACGGCCCCCGTTCGAACACCGGGGAGCTGTTTTTT. This gives the protein CASNGDGPRSNTGELFF.